This T cell receptor (beta chain) was profiled in a study of T cell responses to AZD1222 COVID-19 vaccine. Points from the study as a whole: Possibly, clonal diversity was underestimated; donors were largely white British and included more females. Spike was spanned by vaccine-associated CD4 TCRs, which were dominant at 160-218 and 743-854. Variant regions that are unmutated are reportedly the target of nearly half of spike-specific TCRs.

Libraries were prepared by immunoSEQ multiplex PCR; TCRdb keeps only in-frame clonotypes and omits some of them. Of 90,000 or so clones listed, more than 70% are singletons. Germline assignment: CDR1 MNHEY and CDR2 SVGAGI. Trimming stripped 6 bases from V and 2 bases from J, with 15 bases between. The CDR3 sequence is 15 residues long. With regard to this clone: Antigen unknown.

The TCR was taken from an adult in good health. The rearrangement joins TRBV6-5 to TRBJ2-3; maybe TRBD2 (6 bases). Sequencing used peripheral blood, obtained on day 0 of AZD1222 vaccination. The CDR3 DNA reads TGTGCCAGCAGGTACAGACTAGGCTCCACAGATACGCAGTATTTT. This codes for CASRYRLGSTDTQYF.